The 8 T cell receptor beta chains below come from one sample, sequenced in a study of graft-versus-host responses after intestinal transplantation. For these TCRs, the target antigens are not known. Using immunoSEQ multiplex PCR, the repertoire was profiled, and TCRdb retains in-frame clones only, with some absent. The table records about 97,000 clones, 85% to 95% of them present only once. Sequences were derived from unstimulated CD8+ T cells sorted from spleen or lymph node cells, sampled before transplant. The receptors derive from a human donor who was the organ donor for an intestinal transplant.

The chain combines TRBV4-1 with TRBJ2-1; 8 bases are shared with TRBD1. Germline V gene lookup returns CDR1 MGHRA and CDR2 YSYEKL. This CDR3 has 17 residues. The ends lost 1 base at V and 8 bases at J; junction bases unmatched: 13. As DNA, the CDR3 is TGCGCCAGCAGCCAAGTCGACTCAGGGGGCGAATTCGATGAGCAGTTCTTC. Protein: CASSQVDSGGEFDEQFF.

V gene TRBV6-5 combines with J gene TRBJ2-7; D might be TRBD2 (6 bases). The CDR3 covers 13 residues. V dropped 5 bases and J dropped 3 bases, with 11 bases sitting between them. CDR1 MNHEY and CDR2 SVGAGI come from the germline V gene. The CDR3 loop is CASSQPGDYEQYF. The CDR3 DNA is TGTGCCAGCAGTCAACCGGGAGACTACGAGCAGTACTTC.

The chain has TRBV5-5 and TRBJ1-2; D is perhaps TRBD1 (5 bases). The V end lost 1 base, the J end lost 3 bases, and 16 bases lay between the germline ends. There are 16 residues in the CDR3. Germline V gene data show CDR1 as SGHKS and CDR2 as YYEKEE (reference sequence). The CDR3 here is CASSLYAQGGDYGYTF. The CDR3 DNA reads as TGTGCCAGCAGCTTGTACGCCCAGGGAGGGGACTATGGCTACACCTTC.

This sequence joins TRBV28 and TRBJ2-2; 7 bases fit TRBD2. Germline V gives CDR1 MDHEN, CDR2 SYDVKM. The junction had 6 bases not matched to a gene; V was cut back by 3 bases and J by 2 bases. The length of the CDR3 is 16 residues. The CDR3 sequence is CASSFLGLENTGELFF. The CDR3 DNA sequence: TGTGCCAGCAGTTTTTTAGGACTAGAAAACACCGGGGAGCTGTTTTTT.

V usage is TRBV6-6 and J usage is TRBJ1-4; no clear D. Germline V gene lookup returns CDR1 MNHNY and CDR2 SVGAGI (reference sequence). The CDR3 totals 15 residues. The V end was cut by 2 bases, the J end by 7 bases, with 14 bases between. In DNA, the CDR3 is TGTGCCAGCAGTTACCGGGGAAGACGGGGTGAAAAACTGTTTTTT. Its translation is CASSYRGRRGEKLFF.

V is TRBV28 and J is TRBJ2-7; D is possibly TRBD1 (6 bases). Germline loops: CDR1 MDHEN, CDR2 SYDVKM. V lost 3 bases and J lost 3, with 15 bases in between. This CDR3 is built from 15 residues. CDR3 DNA sequence: TGTGCCAGCAGTTTGTTAAACAGGGTATACTACGAGCAGTACTTC. Protein sequence: CASSLLNRVYYEQYF.

This clone was counted only a few times. The rearrangement joins TRBV6-1 to TRBJ1-4; 7 nucleotides match TRBD1. V was pared by 4 bases and J by 0 bases, with 5 bases of the junction left unmatched. The CDR3 has 16 amino acids. Germline V gene lookup returns CDR1 MNHNS and CDR2 SASEGT. The CDR3 sequence: CASSGQGSTTNEKLFF. CDR3 coding DNA: TGTGCCAGCAGTGGACAGGGAAGCACAACTAATGAAAAACTGTTTTTT.

The chain uses TRBV11-2 and TRBJ2-5; 10 bases match TRBD2. CDR1 and CDR2 from the germline V gene are SGHAT and FQNNGV. The CDR3 sequence is 17 residues long. V was clipped by 1 base and J by 7 bases; unmatched bases: 12. This CDR3 is CASSLGTLAGGSRTQYF. For the CDR3, the DNA is TGTGCCAGCAGCTTAGGAACCTTAGCGGGGGGCTCGCGGACCCAGTACTTC.